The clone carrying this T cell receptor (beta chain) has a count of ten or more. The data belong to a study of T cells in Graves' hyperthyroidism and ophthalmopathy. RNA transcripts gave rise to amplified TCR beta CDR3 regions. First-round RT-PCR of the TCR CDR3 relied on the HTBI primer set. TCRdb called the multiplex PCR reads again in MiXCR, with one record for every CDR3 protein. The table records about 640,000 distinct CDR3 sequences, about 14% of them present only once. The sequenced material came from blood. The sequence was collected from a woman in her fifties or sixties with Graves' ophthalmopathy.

As DNA, the CDR3 is TGCGCCAGCAGCCCGGGCCATGGTAGCAATCAGCCCCAGCATTTT. Translating it yields CASSPGHGSNQPQHF. V and J are TRBV5-1 and TRBJ1-5; no reliable D call. This CDR3 region has 15 residues. The germline gives CDR1 SGHRS, CDR2 YFSETQ. V gave up 4 bases and J gave up 0 bases, with 11 bases separating them.